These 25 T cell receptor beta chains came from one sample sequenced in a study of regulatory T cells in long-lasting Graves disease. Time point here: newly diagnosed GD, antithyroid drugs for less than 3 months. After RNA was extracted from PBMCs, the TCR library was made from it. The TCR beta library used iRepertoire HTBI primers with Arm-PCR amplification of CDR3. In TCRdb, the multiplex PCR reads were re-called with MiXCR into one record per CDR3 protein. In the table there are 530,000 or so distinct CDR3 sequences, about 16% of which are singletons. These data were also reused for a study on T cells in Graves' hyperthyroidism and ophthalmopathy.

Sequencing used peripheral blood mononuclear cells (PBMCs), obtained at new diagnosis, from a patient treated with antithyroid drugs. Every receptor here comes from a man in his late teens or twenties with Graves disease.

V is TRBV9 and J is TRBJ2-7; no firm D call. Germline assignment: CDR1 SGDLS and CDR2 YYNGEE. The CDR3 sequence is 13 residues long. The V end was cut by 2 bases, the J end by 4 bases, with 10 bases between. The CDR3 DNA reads TGTGCCAGCAGCGTGGCCGCCGGATACGAGCAGTACTTC. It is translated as CASSVAAGYEQYF.

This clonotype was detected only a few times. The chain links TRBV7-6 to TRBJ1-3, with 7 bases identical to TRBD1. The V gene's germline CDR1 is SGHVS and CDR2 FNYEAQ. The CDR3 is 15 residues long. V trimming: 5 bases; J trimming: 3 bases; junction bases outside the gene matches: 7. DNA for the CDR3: TGTGCCAGCAGCACTAGACAGGGCGGTGGAAACACCATATATTTT. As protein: CASSTRQGGGNTIYF.

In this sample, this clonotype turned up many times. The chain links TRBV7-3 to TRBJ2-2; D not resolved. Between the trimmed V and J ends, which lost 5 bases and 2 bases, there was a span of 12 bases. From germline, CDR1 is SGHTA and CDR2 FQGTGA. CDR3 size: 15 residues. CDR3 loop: CASSLRTANTGELFF. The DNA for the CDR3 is TGTGCCAGCAGCCTCCGGACGGCTAACACCGGGGAGCTGTTTTTT.

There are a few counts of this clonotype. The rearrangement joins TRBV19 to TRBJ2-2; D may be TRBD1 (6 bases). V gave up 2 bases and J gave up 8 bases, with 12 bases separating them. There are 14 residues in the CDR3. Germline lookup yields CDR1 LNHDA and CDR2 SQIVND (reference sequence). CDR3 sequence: CASSIPSGTGELFF. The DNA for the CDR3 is TGTGCCAGTAGTATACCTTCCGGGACAGGGGAGCTGTTTTTT. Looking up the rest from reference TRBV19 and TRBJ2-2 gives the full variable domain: DGGITQSPKYLFRKEGQNVTLSCEQNLNHDAMYWYRQDPGQGLRLIYYSQIVNDFQKGDIAEGYSVSREKKESFPLTVTSAQKNPTAFYLCASSIPSGTGELFFGEGSRLTVL.

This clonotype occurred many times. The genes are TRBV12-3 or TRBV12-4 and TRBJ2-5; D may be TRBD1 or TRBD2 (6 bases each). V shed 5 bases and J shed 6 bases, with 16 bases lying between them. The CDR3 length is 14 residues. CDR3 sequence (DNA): TGTGCCAGCAGTCTACTTCAAGGGGGGAAGACCCAGTACTTC. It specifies CASSLLQGGKTQYF.

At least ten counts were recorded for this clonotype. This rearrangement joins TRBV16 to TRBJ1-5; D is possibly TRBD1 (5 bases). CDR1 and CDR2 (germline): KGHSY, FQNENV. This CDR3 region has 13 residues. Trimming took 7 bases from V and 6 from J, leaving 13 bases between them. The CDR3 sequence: CASTEGIFQPQHF. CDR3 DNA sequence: TGTGCCAGCACCGAGGGGATATTTCAGCCCCAGCATTTT.

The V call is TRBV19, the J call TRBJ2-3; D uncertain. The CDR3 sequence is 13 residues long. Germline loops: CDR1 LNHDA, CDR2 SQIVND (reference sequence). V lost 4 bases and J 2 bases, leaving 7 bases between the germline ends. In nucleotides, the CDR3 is TGTGCCAGTAGTACCCTAGACACAGATACGCAGTATTTT. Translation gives CASSTLDTDTQYF. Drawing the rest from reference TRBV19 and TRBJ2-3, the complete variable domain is DGGITQSPKYLFRKEGQNVTLSCEQNLNHDAMYWYRQDPGQGLRLIYYSQIVNDFQKGDIAEGYSVSREKKESFPLTVTSAQKNPTAFYLCASSTLDTDTQYFGPGTRLTVL.

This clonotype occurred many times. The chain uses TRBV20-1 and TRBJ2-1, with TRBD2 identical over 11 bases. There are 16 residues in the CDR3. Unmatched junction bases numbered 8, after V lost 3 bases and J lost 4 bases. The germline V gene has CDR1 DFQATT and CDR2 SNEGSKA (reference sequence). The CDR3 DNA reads TGCAGTGCTAGTGATGCCGGGACTAGCGGTTACAATGAGCAGTTCTTC. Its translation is CSASDAGTSGYNEQFF.

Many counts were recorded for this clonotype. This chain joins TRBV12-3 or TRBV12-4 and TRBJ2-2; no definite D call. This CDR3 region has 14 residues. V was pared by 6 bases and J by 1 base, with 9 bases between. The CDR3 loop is CASSLDRNTGELFF. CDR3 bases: TGTGCCAGCAGCCTCGACCGGAACACCGGGGAGCTGTTTTTT.

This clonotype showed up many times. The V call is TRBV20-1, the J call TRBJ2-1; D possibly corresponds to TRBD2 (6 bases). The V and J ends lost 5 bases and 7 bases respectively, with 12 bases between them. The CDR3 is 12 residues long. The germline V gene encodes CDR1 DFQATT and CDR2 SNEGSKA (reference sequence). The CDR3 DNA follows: TGCAGTGCTGGGGGGTTTGGGAATGAGCAGTTCTTC. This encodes CSAGGFGNEQFF.

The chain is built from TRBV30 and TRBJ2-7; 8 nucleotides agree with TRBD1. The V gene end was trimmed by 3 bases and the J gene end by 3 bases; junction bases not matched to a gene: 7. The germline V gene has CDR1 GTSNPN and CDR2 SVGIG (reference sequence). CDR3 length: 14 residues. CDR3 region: CAWRRKQGGYEQYF. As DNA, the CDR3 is TGTGCCTGGAGAAGGAAACAGGGGGGCTACGAGCAGTACTTC.

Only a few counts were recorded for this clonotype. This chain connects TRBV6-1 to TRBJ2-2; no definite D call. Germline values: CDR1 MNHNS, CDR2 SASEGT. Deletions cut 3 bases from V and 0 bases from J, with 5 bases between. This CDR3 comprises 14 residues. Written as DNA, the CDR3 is TGTGCCAGCAGTGATAGACCGAACACCGGGGAGCTGTTTTTT. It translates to CASSDRPNTGELFF.

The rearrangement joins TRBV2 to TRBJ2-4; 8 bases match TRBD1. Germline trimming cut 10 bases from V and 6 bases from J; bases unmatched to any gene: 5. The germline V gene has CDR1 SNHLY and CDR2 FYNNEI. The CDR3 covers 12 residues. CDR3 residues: CANGQGGNIQYF. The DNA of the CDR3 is TGTGCCAACGGACAGGGAGGAAACATTCAGTACTTC.

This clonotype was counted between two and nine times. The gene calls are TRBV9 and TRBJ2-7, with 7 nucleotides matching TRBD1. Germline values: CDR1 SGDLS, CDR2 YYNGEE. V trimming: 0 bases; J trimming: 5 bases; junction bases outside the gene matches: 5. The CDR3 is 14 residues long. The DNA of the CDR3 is TGTGCCAGCAGCGTAGGTGTCGACAGGGACGAGCAGTACTTC. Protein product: CASSVGVDRDEQYF.

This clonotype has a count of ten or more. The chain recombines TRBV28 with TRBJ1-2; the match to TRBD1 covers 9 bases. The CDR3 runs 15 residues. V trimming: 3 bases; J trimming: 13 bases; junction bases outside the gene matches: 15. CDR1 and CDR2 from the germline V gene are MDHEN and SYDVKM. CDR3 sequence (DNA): TGTGCCAGCAGTTTGCCGGGACAGGGCCAATGGTACGGCACCTTC. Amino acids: CASSLPGQGQWYGTF.

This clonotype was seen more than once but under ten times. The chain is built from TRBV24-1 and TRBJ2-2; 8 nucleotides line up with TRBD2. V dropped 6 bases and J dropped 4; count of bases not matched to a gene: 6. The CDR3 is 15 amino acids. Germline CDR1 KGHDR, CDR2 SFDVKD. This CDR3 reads CATSTSGSGTGELFF. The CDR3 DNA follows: TGTGCCACCAGTACTAGCGGAAGTGGCACCGGGGAGCTGTTTTTT.

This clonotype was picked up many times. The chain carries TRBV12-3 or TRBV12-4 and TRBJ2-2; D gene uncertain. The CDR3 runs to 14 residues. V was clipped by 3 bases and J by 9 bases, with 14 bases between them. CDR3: CASSFRRALRELFF. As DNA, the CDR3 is TGTGCCAGCAGTTTCCGTAGGGCTTTAAGGGAGCTGTTTTTT.

As DNA, the CDR3 is TGTGCCTGGACCCAGTGGATCCAGGGGGCCAACGAGCAGTACTTC. Translated, it gives CAWTQWIQGANEQYF. The chain links TRBV30 to TRBJ2-7; 8 bases match TRBD1. The CDR3 spans 15 residues. Trimming removed 4 bases from V and 5 bases from J; junction bases left unmatched: 13. Germline V CDR1 and CDR2: GTSNPN, SVGIG (reference sequence).

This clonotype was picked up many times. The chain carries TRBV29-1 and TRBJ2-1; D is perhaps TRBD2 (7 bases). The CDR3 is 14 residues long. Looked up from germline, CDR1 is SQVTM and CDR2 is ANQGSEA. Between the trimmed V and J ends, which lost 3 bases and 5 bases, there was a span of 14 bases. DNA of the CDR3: TGCAGCGTTGATGGGGGGGCGGTGAACAATGAGCAGTTCTTC. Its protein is CSVDGGAVNNEQFF.

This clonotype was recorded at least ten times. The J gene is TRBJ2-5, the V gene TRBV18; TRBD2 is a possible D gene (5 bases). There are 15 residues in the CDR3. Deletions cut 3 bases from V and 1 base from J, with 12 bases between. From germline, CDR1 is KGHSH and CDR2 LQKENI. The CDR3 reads CASSPSHGLQETQYF. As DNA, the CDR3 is TGTGCCAGCTCACCCTCTCACGGACTCCAAGAGACCCAGTACTTC. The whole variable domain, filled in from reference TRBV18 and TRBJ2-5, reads NAGVMQNPRHLVRRRGQEARLRCSPMKGHSHVYWYRQLPEEGLKFMVYLQKENIIDESGMPKERFSAEFPKEGPSILRIQQVVRGDSAAYFCASSPSHGLQETQYFGPGTRLLVL.

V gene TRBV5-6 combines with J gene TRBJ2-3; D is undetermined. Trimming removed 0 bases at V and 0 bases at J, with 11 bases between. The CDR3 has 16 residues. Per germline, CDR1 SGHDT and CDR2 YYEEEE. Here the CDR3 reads CASSLDGLSSTDTQYF. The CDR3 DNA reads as TGTGCCAGCAGCTTGGACGGCCTATCTAGCACAGATACGCAGTATTTT.

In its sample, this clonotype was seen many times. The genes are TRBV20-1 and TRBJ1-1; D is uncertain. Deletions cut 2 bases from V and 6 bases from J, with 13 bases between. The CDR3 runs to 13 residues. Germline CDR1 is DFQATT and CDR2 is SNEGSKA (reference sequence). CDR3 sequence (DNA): TGCAGTGCTAGACAGGCTCCCAACCCTGAAGCTTTCTTT. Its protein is CSARQAPNPEAFF.

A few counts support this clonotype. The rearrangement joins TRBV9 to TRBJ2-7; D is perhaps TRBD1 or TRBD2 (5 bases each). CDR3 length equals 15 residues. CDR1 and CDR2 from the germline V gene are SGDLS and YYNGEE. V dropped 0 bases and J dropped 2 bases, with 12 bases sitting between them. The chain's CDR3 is CASSVDRKGPYEQYF. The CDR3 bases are TGTGCCAGCAGCGTAGACAGGAAGGGACCCTACGAGCAGTACTTC.

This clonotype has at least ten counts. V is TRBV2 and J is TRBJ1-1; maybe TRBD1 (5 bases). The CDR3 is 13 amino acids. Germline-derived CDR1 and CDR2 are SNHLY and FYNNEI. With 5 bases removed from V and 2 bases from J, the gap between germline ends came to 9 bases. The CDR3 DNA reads TGTGCCAGCAGTAAGGGACCCAACACTGAAGCTTTCTTT. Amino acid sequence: CASSKGPNTEAFF.

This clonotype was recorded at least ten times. The CDR3 coding sequence is TGTGCCAGCAGGGACAGGGGGCGGAGCTCCTACAATGAGCAGTTCTTC. Its protein is CASRDRGRSSYNEQFF. This rearrangement joins TRBV6-2 or TRBV6-3 to TRBJ2-1; TRBD1 matches at 11 bases. CDR3 length: 16 amino acids. V shed 6 bases and J 0 bases; nucleotides not matched to a gene: 4. Germline CDR1 and CDR2: MNHEY and SVGEGT.